Each of the 20 T cell receptor beta chains below was sequenced from the same sample in a study of beta chain features in type 1 diabetes. Every isolated RNA sample was fully reverse transcribed, so sequencing captured expressed TCRB transcripts. The assay was immunoSEQ multiplex PCR, and TCRdb's table has in-frame clones only and misses some. The sample includes a few hundred thousand clones, 7.5% to 10% seen only once; the top ten take 0.034%. Sequenced input: naive CD4+ T cells from blood. Source of these receptors: a woman aged 18-29 years in good health.

This clone appeared a few times. V usage is TRBV9 and J usage is TRBJ1-1; 7 bases map to TRBD1. The trim removed 4 bases at V and 1 base at J, leaving 10 bases unmatched. The CDR3 runs to 16 residues. Germline assignment: CDR1 SGDLS and CDR2 YYNGEE. CDR3 residues: CASSPRNTGANTEAFF. CDR3 nucleotide sequence: TGTGCCAGCAGCCCACGAAATACAGGGGCGAACACTGAAGCTTTCTTT.

This clone was seen a handful of times. The V and J genes are TRBV11-2 and TRBJ2-3; maybe TRBD2 (5 bases). CDR3 length equals 15 residues. The V and J ends lost 3 bases and 0 bases respectively, with 10 bases between them. CDR1 is SGHAT, CDR2 FQNNGV, per germline. The CDR3 protein is CASSFPLGSTDTQYF. CDR3 DNA: TGTGCCAGCAGCTTTCCACTAGGAAGCACAGATACGCAGTATTTT.

The chain is built from TRBV5-1 and TRBJ2-3, with D maybe TRBD2 (5 bases). Per the germline V gene, CDR1 is SGHRS and CDR2 is YFSETQ. Trimming left V 0 bases short and J 0 bases short, with 8 bases between. CDR3 length equals 15 residues. CDR3 residues: CASSLEGGSTDTQYF. Here the CDR3 DNA reads TGCGCCAGCAGCTTGGAGGGCGGGAGCACAGATACGCAGTATTTT.

V and J are TRBV2 and TRBJ1-5; TRBD1 might be the D (6 bases). Germline-derived CDR1 and CDR2 are SNHLY and FYNNEI. The ends were cut back, 6 bases at V and 0 bases at J, with 12 bases in the middle. The CDR3 contains 15 residues. The CDR3 nucleotides read TGTGCCAGCAGCTACAGGGACTATAGCAATCAGCCCCAGCATTTT. It specifies CASSYRDYSNQPQHF.

V is TRBV18 and J is TRBJ1-2; D possibly corresponds to TRBD1 (6 bases). Per the germline V gene, CDR1 is KGHSH and CDR2 is LQKENI. The CDR3 consists of 14 residues. Trimming pared 2 bases from V and 12 bases from J, leaving 19 bases between. The CDR3 loop reads CASSPYFGQYHDTF. Here the CDR3 DNA reads TGTGCCAGCTCACCATATTTCGGACAGTACCATGACACCTTC.

This clone was counted many times. The chain couples TRBV15 to TRBJ2-3, with D possibly matching TRBD1 (7 bases). There are 14 residues in the CDR3. The V end was cut by 3 bases, the J end by 7 bases, with 14 bases between. From germline, CDR1 is LNHNV and CDR2 YYDKDF (reference sequence). The CDR3 region has the DNA TGTGCCACCAGCAGCCGGACAGGCGGGAATACGCAGTATTTT. Translation gives CATSSRTGGNTQYF.

This clone was found a few times. The rearrangement joins TRBV6-6 to TRBJ1-5; D gene uncertain. The CDR3 contains 12 residues. Germline V CDR1 and CDR2: MNHNY, SVGAGI (reference sequence). Deletions cut 6 bases from V and 6 bases from J, with 9 bases between. The CDR3 nucleotides are TGTGCCAGCAGCCTAACGGGTCAGCCCCAGCATTTT. It specifies CASSLTGQPQHF.

This clone occurred a few times. This chain links TRBV5-1 with TRBJ2-7; 8 positions match TRBD1. J was trimmed by 1 base and V by 3 bases; bases with no gene match: 6. Germline CDR1 SGHRS, CDR2 YFSETQ. CDR3 size: 15 residues. In nucleotides, the CDR3 is TGCGCCAGCAGCTCCCCGGACAGGGCATCCTACGAGCAGTACTTC. It yields the protein CASSSPDRASYEQYF.

This clone was recorded a few times. This chain uses TRBV6-1 with TRBJ1-1, with D uncertain. The CDR3 has 13 amino acids. CDR1 and CDR2 (germline): MNHNS, SASEGT. Trimming cost V 6 bases and J 5 bases, with 13 bases left between them. The CDR3 DNA reads TGTGCCAGCAGATTCCCGTCGGGAACTGAAGCTTTCTTT. It is translated as CASRFPSGTEAFF.

V is TRBV7-7 and J is TRBJ2-5, with D maybe TRBD2 (6 bases). Germline CDR1 reads SSHAT; CDR2 reads FNYEAQ (reference sequence). This CDR3 region has 15 residues. Trimming cost V 5 bases and J 5 bases, with 18 bases left between them. CDR3 residues: CASSPGGTKSETQYF. Written as DNA, the CDR3 is TGTGCCAGCAGCCCTGGGGGGACCAAGAGTGAGACCCAGTACTTC.

This chain joins TRBV5-1 and TRBJ2-1; TRBD2 matches 8 bases. Germline CDR1 SGHRS, CDR2 YFSETQ. This CDR3 has 18 amino acids. V shed 0 bases, J shed 8 bases, and the junction held 16 bases outside the gene matches. DNA for the CDR3: TGCGCCAGCAGCTTGGCCCTCAGCGGGGGACCCGGGACGGATGAGCAGTTCTTC. Amino acid sequence: CASSLALSGGPGTDEQFF.

The rearrangement uses TRBV5-6 and TRBJ2-7; a possible D gene is TRBD2 (6 bases). Trimming left V 3 bases short and J 5 bases short, with 18 bases between. The CDR3 covers 15 residues. CDR1 and CDR2 (germline): SGHDT, YYEEEE. The CDR3 DNA is TGTGCCAGCAGCTCGACCTACCGGGACTTTGACGAGCAGTACTTC. This sequence encodes CASSSTYRDFDEQYF.

The chain employs TRBV4-1 and TRBJ2-1, with TRBD2 matching 8 bases. V was clipped by 4 bases and J by 0 bases; unmatched bases: 8. Germline V lookup: CDR1 MGHRA, CDR2 YSYEKL. The CDR3 runs 17 residues. CDR3 in DNA: TGCGCCAGCAGCCCCGGGGGGGTGGTGAGCTCCTACAATGAGCAGTTCTTC. Translated, it gives CASSPGGVVSSYNEQFF.

This clone showed up just a few times. This chain uses TRBV6-5 with TRBJ2-6, with D unclear. The ends were cut back, 6 bases at V and 0 bases at J, with 6 bases in the middle. Looked up from germline, CDR1 is MNHEY and CDR2 is SVGAGI. The CDR3 spans 14 residues. In DNA, the CDR3 is TGTGCCAGCAGCCCCAGCTCTGGGGCCAACGTCCTGACTTTC. It encodes CASSPSSGANVLTF.

This clone was seen only a few times. The V call is TRBV2, the J call TRBJ2-1; the D gene is possibly TRBD2 (5 bases). The CDR3 has 13 amino acids. Trimming took off 9 bases at V and 5 bases at J, with 14 bases between the two ends. Germline-derived CDR1 and CDR2 are SNHLY and FYNNEI. The CDR3 nucleotides are TGTGCCAGGGGCCGGCGGGCGGACAATGAGCAGTTCTTC. It codes for CARGRRADNEQFF.

The rearrangement joins TRBV30 to TRBJ2-7; tentative D call: TRBD2 (7 bases). V shed 0 bases and J shed 1 base, with 13 bases lying between them. This CDR3 comprises 15 residues. The germline gives CDR1 GTSNPN, CDR2 SVGIG (reference sequence). The CDR3 here is CAWSVRAGTSYEQYF. The CDR3, as DNA: TGTGCCTGGAGTGTCCGAGCGGGGACATCCTACGAGCAGTACTTC. Based on the CDR3 plus reference TRBV30 and TRBJ2-7, the full variable domain is SQTIHQWPATLVQPVGSPLSLECTVEGTSNPNLYWYRQAAGRGLQLLFYSVGIGQISSEVPQNLSASRPQDRQFILSSKKLLLSDSGFYLCAWSVRAGTSYEQYFGPGTRLTVT.

This clone came up a few times. V and J are TRBV2 and TRBJ2-4; D not resolved. This CDR3 is 12 amino acids long. Trimming removed 5 bases from V and 6 bases from J, with 8 bases in between. Per germline, CDR1 SNHLY and CDR2 FYNNEI. CDR3 sequence: CASSKSGNIQYF. The CDR3 DNA reads as TGTGCCAGCAGTAAGAGTGGAAACATTCAGTACTTC. The full variable domain, in which reference TRBV2 and TRBJ2-4 provide the parts outside the CDR3, is EPEVTQTPSHQVTQMGQEVILRCVPISNHLYFYWYRQILGQKVEFLVSFYNNEISEKSEIFDDQFSVERPDGSNFTLKIRSTKLEDSAMYFCASSKSGNIQYFGAGTRLSVL.

This clone was observed a few times. V gene TRBV5-6 combines with J gene TRBJ2-7; 9 nucleotides match TRBD1. The germline gives CDR1 SGHDT, CDR2 YYEEEE. The CDR3 length is 16 residues. V shed 7 bases and J 6 bases; nucleotides not matched to a gene: 17. In nucleotides, the CDR3 is TGTGCCAGCGGACGGAAGCTTGGACAGGGGAATGCCGAGCAGTACTTC. The encoded protein is CASGRKLGQGNAEQYF.

In this sample, this clone turned up a few times. Here the CDR3 reads CASTPSRTSGSTDTQYF. The CDR3 nucleotides are TGTGCCAGCACCCCGAGTCGGACTAGCGGGAGCACAGATACGCAGTATTTT. The genes are TRBV7-2 and TRBJ2-3; 11 bases agree with TRBD2. V lost 7 bases and J lost 0; bases outside the gene matches: 9. The CDR3 is 17 residues long. Germline-derived CDR1 and CDR2 are SGHTA and FQGNSA.

In its sample, this clone was seen a few times. V usage is TRBV28 and J usage is TRBJ1-2; D call uncertain. Germline V gene lookup returns CDR1 MDHEN and CDR2 SYDVKM. The CDR3 is 14 residues long. Trimming stripped 2 bases from V and 8 bases from J, with 15 bases between. This chain's CDR3 is CASSLSVHGGGYTF. As DNA, the CDR3 is TGTGCCAGCAGTTTAAGCGTACATGGTGGAGGCTACACCTTC.